This T cell receptor beta chain was profiled in a study of identical twins. Each CDR3 protein is one row after TCRdb ran MiXCR on the 5' RACE reads. Here the sample spans about 530,000 distinct CDR3 sequences, approximately 20% being singletons. With regard to this clonotype: Its specificity is unknown.

Study results and limitations: Twin-shared out-of-frame alpha sequences were enriched for low generation probability. Diverse VJ usage suggested most zero-insertion clonotypes were not invariant T cells. Model-predicted out-of-frame TCR alpha sharing fell below observed values in monozygotic twins.

These data are also associated with another study on yellow fever vaccine responses in identical twins.

Source material: CD4+ T cells sorted from blood. The source of this sequence is a woman aged 18-29 years in good health.

Written as DNA, the CDR3 is TGTGCCAGCAGTGAAGTCGGCGGCACCATATATTTT. It translates to CASSEVGGTIYF. V and J are TRBV6-1 and TRBJ1-3; D unclear. Germline V gene lookup returns CDR1 MNHNS and CDR2 SASEGT. Trimming took off 1 base at V and 9 bases at J, with 7 bases between the two ends. The CDR3 totals 12 residues.